This TCR beta chain was identified in a study of cytomegalovirus exposure and HLA in healthy donors. Study results and limitations: Available immune exposure information was restricted to CMV serostatus only. It was in a later analysis that TCR association rates were seen to vary by HLA locus, highest for DRB1 and lowest for HLA-C. Sequencing likely generated an artifact that appeared as a cluster of highly shared sequence variants.

This CDR3 comprises 14 residues. Trimming removed 1 base from V and 4 bases from J, with 8 bases in between. The V gene's germline CDR1 is SGHNT and CDR2 YENEEA. As regards this clone: The antigen remains undetermined.

PCR was performed using 60 Vbeta and 13 Jbeta primers. Sequencing was performed with immunoSEQ multiplex PCR; in TCRdb, only in-frame clones are kept and a portion is missing. This table holds 55,000 to 65,000 clones, approximately 80% found once. There were likely unrecorded immune exposures, though donors were nominally healthy when sampled. The rearrangement uses TRBV11-3 and TRBJ2-1; D is undetermined. Source material: PBMCs. This sequence originates from a woman in her forties in good health and CMV-seropositive. CDR3 residues: CASSLGQAYNEQFF. The CDR3 nucleotides read TGTGCCAGCAGCTTAGGTCAGGCTTACAATGAGCAGTTCTTC.